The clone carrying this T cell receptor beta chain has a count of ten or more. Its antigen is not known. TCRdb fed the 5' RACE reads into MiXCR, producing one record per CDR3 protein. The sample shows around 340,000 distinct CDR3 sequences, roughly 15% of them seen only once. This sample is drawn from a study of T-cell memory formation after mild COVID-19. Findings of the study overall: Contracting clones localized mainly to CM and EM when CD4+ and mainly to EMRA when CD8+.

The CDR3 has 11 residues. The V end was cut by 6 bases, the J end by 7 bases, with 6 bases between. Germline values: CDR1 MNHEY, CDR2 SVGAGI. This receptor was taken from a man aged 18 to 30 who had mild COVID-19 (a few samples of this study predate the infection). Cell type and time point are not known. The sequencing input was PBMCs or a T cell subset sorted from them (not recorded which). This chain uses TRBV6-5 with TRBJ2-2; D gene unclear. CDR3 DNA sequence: TGTGCCAGCAGGGGTGGCGGGGAGCTGTTTTTT. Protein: CASRGGGELFF.